This T cell receptor (beta chain) was retrieved from a study of OX40 agonist ivuxolimab in advanced cancers. Across the study: Dose-escalation patients had hepatocellular carcinoma, melanoma, renal cell or head and neck cancer.

There are 14 residues in the CDR3. V was clipped by 0 bases and J by 4 bases, with 10 bases between them. Germline-derived CDR1 and CDR2 are SGHDN and FVKESK. The repertoire was sequenced with immunoSEQ multiplex PCR; TCRdb's copy has only in-frame clones and lacks some. The table has about 100,000 clones, roughly 95% seen once. The J gene is TRBJ2-7, the V gene TRBV14; tentative D call: TRBD1 (6 bases). The sequencing here drew on CD4+ or CD8+ T cells sorted from blood, taken in a trial of the OX40 agonist ivuxolimab. This receptor was taken from an adult with an advanced solid tumor such as melanoma, head and neck, liver or kidney cancer. CDR3 nucleotide sequence: TGTGCCAGCAGCCAAGACGGGCAGGGGTACGAGCAGTACTTC. Protein: CASSQDGQGYEQYF.